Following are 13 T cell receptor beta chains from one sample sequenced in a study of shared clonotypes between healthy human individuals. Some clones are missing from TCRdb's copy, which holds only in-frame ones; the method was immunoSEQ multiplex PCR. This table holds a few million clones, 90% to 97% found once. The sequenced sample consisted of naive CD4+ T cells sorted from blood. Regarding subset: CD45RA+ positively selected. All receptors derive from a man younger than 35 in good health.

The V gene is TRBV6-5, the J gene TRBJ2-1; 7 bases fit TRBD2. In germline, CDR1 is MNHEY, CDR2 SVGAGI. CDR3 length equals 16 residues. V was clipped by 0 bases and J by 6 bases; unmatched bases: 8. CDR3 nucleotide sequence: TGTGCCAGCAGTTACTCGATAGGGAGGGGCGGCAATGAGCAGTTCTTC. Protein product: CASSYSIGRGGNEQFF.

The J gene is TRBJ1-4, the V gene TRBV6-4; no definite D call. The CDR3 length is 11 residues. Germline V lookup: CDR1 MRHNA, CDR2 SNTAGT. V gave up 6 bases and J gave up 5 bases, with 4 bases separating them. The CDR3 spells CASRDNEKLFF. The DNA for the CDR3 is TGTGCCAGCAGGGACAATGAAAAACTGTTTTTT.

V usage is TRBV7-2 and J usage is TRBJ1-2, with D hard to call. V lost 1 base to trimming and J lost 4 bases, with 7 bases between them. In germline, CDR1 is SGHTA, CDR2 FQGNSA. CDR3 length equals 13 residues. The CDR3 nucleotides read TGTGCCAGCAGCTTAGATCTAGGCTATGGCTACACCTTC. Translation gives CASSLDLGYGYTF.

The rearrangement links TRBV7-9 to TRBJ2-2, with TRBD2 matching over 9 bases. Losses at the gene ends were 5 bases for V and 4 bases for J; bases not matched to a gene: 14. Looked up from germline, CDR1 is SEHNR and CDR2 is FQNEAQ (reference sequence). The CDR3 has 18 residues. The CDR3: CASSQARAGGPGTGELFF. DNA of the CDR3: TGTGCCAGCAGCCAAGCCCGGGCGGGAGGGCCGGGCACCGGGGAGCTGTTTTTT. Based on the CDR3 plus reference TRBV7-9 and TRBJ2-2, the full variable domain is DTGVSQNPRHKITKRGQNVTFRCDPISEHNRLYWYRQTLGQGPEFLTYFQNEAQLEKSRLLSDRFSAERPKGSFSTLEIQRTEQGDSAMYLCASSQARAGGPGTGELFFGEGSRLTVL.

The CDR3 spells CASSYKANYGYTF. The CDR3 DNA sequence: TGTGCCAGCAGTTACAAGGCTAACTATGGCTACACCTTC. The chain is built from TRBV6-5 and TRBJ1-2, with D uncertain. This CDR3 has 13 amino acids. The germline V gene encodes CDR1 MNHEY and CDR2 SVGAGI. Trimming left V 2 bases short and J 0 bases short, with 4 bases between.

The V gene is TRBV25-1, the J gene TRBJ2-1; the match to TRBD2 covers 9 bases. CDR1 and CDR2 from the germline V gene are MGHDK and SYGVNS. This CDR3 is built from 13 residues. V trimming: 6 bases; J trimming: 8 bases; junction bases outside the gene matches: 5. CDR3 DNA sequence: TGTGCCAGCAGGGCGGGAGGGCCCTATGAGCAGTTCTTC. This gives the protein CASRAGGPYEQFF.

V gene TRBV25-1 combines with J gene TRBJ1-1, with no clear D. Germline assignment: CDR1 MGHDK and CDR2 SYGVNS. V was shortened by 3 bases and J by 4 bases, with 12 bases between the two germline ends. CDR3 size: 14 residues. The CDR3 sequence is CASSDPGSGTEAFF. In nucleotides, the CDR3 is TGTGCCAGCAGTGACCCGGGATCCGGCACTGAAGCTTTCTTT. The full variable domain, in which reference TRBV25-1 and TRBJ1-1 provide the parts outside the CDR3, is EADIYQTPRYLVIGTGKKITLECSQTMGHDKMYWYQQDPGMELHLIHYSYGVNSTEKGDLSSESTVSRIRTEHFPLTLESARPSHTSQYLCASSDPGSGTEAFFGQGTRLTVV.

CDR3 sequence reads: CASSFGGQSPANYGYTF. The CDR3 DNA follows: TGTGCCAGCAGCTTTGGGGGACAGAGTCCTGCTAACTATGGCTACACCTTC. The gene calls are TRBV13 and TRBJ1-2, with TRBD1 matching over 7 bases. Germline-derived CDR1 and CDR2 are PRHDT and FYEKMQ (reference sequence). The CDR3 loop spans 17 amino acids. The ends lost 3 bases at V and 0 bases at J; junction bases unmatched: 10.

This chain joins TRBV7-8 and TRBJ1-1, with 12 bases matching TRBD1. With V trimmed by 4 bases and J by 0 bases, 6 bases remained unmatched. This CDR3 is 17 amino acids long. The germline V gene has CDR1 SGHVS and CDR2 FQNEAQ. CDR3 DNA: TGTGCCAGCAGCTCAGGGACAGGGGGCTTTCTGAACACTGAAGCTTTCTTT. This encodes CASSSGTGGFLNTEAFF.

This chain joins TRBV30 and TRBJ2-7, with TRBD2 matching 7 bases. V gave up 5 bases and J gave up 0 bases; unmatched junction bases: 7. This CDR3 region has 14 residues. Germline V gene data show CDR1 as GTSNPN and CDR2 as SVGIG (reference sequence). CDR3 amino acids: CAWGPAGSSYEQYF. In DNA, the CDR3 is TGTGCCTGGGGCCCAGCGGGGAGCTCCTACGAGCAGTACTTC.

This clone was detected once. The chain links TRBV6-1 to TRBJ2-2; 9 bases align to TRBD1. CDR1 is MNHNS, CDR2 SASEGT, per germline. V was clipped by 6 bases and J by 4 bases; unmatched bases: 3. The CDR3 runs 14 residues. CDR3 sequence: CASRGQGGTGELFF. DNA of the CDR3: TGTGCCAGCAGGGGACAGGGAGGCACCGGGGAGCTGTTTTTT.

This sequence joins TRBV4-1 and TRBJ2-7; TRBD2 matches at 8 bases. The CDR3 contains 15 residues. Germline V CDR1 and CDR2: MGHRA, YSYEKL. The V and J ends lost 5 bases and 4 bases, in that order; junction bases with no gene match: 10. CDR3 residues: CASSLNAGLGYEQYF. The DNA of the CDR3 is TGCGCCAGCAGCTTAAACGCGGGACTAGGTTACGAGCAGTACTTC.

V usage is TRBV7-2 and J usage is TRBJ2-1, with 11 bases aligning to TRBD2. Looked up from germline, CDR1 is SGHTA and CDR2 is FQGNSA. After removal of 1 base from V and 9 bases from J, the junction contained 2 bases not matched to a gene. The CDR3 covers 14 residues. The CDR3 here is CASSLVGLAAEQFF. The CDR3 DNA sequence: TGTGCCAGCAGCTTAGTGGGACTAGCGGCTGAGCAGTTCTTC.